This is a list of T cell receptor beta chains from one sample in a study of T cell responses to AZD1222 COVID-19 vaccine. Generated by immunoSEQ multiplex PCR, the TCRdb table keeps only in-frame clones and is missing some. Of roughly 45,000 clones detected, 65% to 85% appear once; the ten largest clones hold 18%. Sequences were derived from peripheral blood, sampled 28 days after the second AZD1222 dose. The receptors originated from an adult who received the AZD1222 COVID-19 vaccine. Each CDR3 is given with its conserved first and last residue. The D gene is left open where the match is weak. Not every row has a clone size; where given, it reads once, few, many or a size class.

CDR3: CASSPGQANSPLHF
DNA: TGTGCCAGCTCTCCCGGGCAGGCGAATTCACCCCTCCACTTT
J: TRBJ1-6
V: TRBV28
size: NA
D: NA

CDR3: CASSWGLAGASGNEQYF
DNA: TGTGCCAGTAGTTGGGGACTAGCGGGGGCCTCGGGGAACGAGCAGTACTTC
J: TRBJ2-7
V: TRBV19
size: NA
D: TRBD2

CDR3: CASSLDRGNTGELFF
DNA: TGTGCCAGCAGCTTGGACAGGGGGAACACCGGGGAGCTGTTTTTT
J: TRBJ2-2
V: TRBV5-4
size: NA
D: TRBD1

CDR3: CASTRGGAGGGYGYTF
DNA: TGTGCCAGCACACGAGGTGGGGCCGGGGGTGGCTATGGCTACACCTTC
J: TRBJ1-2
V: TRBV28
size: NA
D: NA

CDR3: CSVEEVRGGEQYF
DNA: TGCAGCGTTGAAGAGGTTCGGGGAGGGGAGCAGTACTTC
J: TRBJ2-7
V: TRBV29-1
size: NA
D: TRBD2

CDR3: CASSESSDIYGYTF
DNA: TGCGCCAGCAGTGAGTCGTCTGACATCTATGGCTACACCTTC
J: TRBJ1-2
V: TRBV10-2
size: few
D: NA

CDR3: CASSYQSEQFF
DNA: TGTGCCAGCAGTTACCAGAGTGAGCAGTTCTTC
J: TRBJ2-1
V: TRBV6-5
size: NA
D: NA

CDR3: CAWSTSNREEKGYTF
DNA: TGTGCCTGGAGTACATCGAACAGGGAGGAGAAAGGCTACACCTTC
J: TRBJ1-2
V: TRBV30
size: NA
D: NA

CDR3: CASRLQGAADTQYF
DNA: TGCGCCAGCAGACTCCAGGGGGCTGCAGATACGCAGTATTTT
J: TRBJ2-3
V: TRBV5-1
size: NA
D: TRBD1

CDR3: CASSVGQGGGYTF
DNA: TGTGCCAGCAGTGTCGGACAGGGAGGGGGCTACACCTTC
J: TRBJ1-2
V: TRBV25-1
size: once
D: TRBD1

CDR3: CASGDRPKNIQYF
DNA: TGTGCCAGCGGGGACAGACCCAAAAACATTCAGTACTTC
J: TRBJ2-4
V: TRBV19
size: NA
D: TRBD1

CDR3: CASSKGTPQSSGNTIYF
DNA: TGTGCCAGCAGCAAAGGGACACCTCAGAGCTCTGGAAACACCATATATTTT
J: TRBJ1-3
V: TRBV5-4
size: few
D: NA

CDR3: CASSPRQGSNEKLFF
DNA: TGTGCCAGCAGCCCCCGACAGGGGAGTAATGAAAAACTGTTTTTT
J: TRBJ1-4
V: TRBV14
size: NA
D: TRBD1

CDR3: CASSGMTGGLNSPLHF
DNA: TGTGCCAGCAGCGGGATGACAGGGGGTTTGAATTCACCCCTCCACTTT
J: TRBJ1-6
V: TRBV5-4
size: NA
D: TRBD1

CDR3: CAISLSGSTEAFF
DNA: TGTGCCATCAGCCTCTCAGGGTCCACTGAAGCTTTCTTT
J: TRBJ1-1
V: TRBV10-3
size: NA
D: NA

CDR3: CATRAGRQRGGYTF
DNA: TGTGCCACCAGAGCCGGACGCCAAAGAGGGGGCTACACCTTC
J: TRBJ1-2
V: TRBV15
size: once
D: NA

CDR3: CASSPALETQYF
DNA: TGTGCCAGCTCGCCAGCTCTAGAGACCCAGTACTTC
J: TRBJ2-5
V: TRBV18
size: NA
D: NA

CDR3: CASSPSQGPGNTIYF
DNA: TGTGCCAGCAGCCCAAGTCAGGGACCTGGAAACACCATATATTTT
J: TRBJ1-3
V: TRBV11-3
size: NA
D: NA

CDR3: CASSRLRGESRAPLHF
DNA: TGTGCCAGCAGCCGATTAAGGGGGGAATCGAGGGCACCCCTCCACTTT
J: TRBJ1-6
V: TRBV5-6
size: NA
D: NA

CDR3: CASSRGEQYF
DNA: TGTGCCAGCAGCCGCGGCGAGCAGTACTTC
J: TRBJ2-7
V: TRBV6-6
size: NA
D: NA

CDR3: CASSKTVRNSPLHF
DNA: TGTGCCAGCAGTAAGACAGTCAGGAATTCACCCCTCCACTTT
J: TRBJ1-6
V: TRBV6-2/TRBV6-3
size: NA
D: NA

CDR3: CSVTNTPRNYLYGYTF
DNA: TGCAGCGTGACAAACACGCCCCGAAACTATCTCTATGGCTACACCTTC
J: TRBJ1-2
V: TRBV29-1
size: NA
D: NA

CDR3: CASSAGGQTIKPQHF
DNA: TGTGCCAGCAGCGCGGGGGGACAGACAATCAAGCCCCAGCATTTT
J: TRBJ1-5
V: TRBV9
size: NA
D: TRBD1

CDR3: CASGARTANTGELFF
DNA: TGTGCTAGTGGCGCGAGGACAGCAAACACCGGGGAGCTGTTTTTT
J: TRBJ2-2
V: TRBV12-5
size: NA
D: NA

CDR3: CASSLFRDSRNQPQHF
DNA: TGTGCCAGCAGTTTATTCCGGGACAGCAGAAATCAGCCCCAGCATTTT
J: TRBJ1-5
V: TRBV6-5
size: once
D: TRBD1

CDR3: CASSRDRTNSPLHF
DNA: TGTGCCAGCAGTAGGGACAGGACCAATTCACCCCTCCACTTT
J: TRBJ1-6
V: TRBV6-6
size: once
D: TRBD1

CDR3: CASSQDLAILGEQYF
DNA: TGTGCCAGCAGCCAAGATCTGGCGATCCTTGGCGAGCAGTACTTC
J: TRBJ2-7
V: TRBV14
size: NA
D: NA

CDR3: CASTGGYGYTF
DNA: TGTGCCAGCACAGGGGGCTATGGCTACACCTTC
J: TRBJ1-2
V: TRBV28
size: NA
D: TRBD1

CDR3: CASSYSSEGGGYTF
DNA: TGTGCCAGCAGTTACTCGTCCGAGGGTGGCGGCTACACCTTC
J: TRBJ1-2
V: TRBV6-5
size: NA
D: NA

CDR3: CASRSGTGGNTGELFF
DNA: TGTGCCAGCAGGTCCGGGACAGGGGGTAACACCGGGGAGCTGTTTTTT
J: TRBJ2-2
V: TRBV13
size: NA
D: TRBD1

CDR3: CASSLASGGGYGYTF
DNA: TGTGCCAGCAGCTTGGCGTCGGGAGGTGGCTATGGCTACACCTTC
J: TRBJ1-2
V: TRBV5-6
size: NA
D: NA

CDR3: CASSLGLAGGPSSYEQYF
DNA: TGCGCCAGCAGCTTGGGACTAGCGGGGGGCCCCAGCTCCTACGAGCAGTACTTC
J: TRBJ2-7
V: TRBV5-1
size: NA
D: TRBD2

CDR3: CASSQDLGLYGYTF
DNA: TGTGCCAGCAGCCAAGATCTAGGACTATACGGCTACACCTTC
J: TRBJ1-2
V: TRBV3-1/TRBV3-2
size: NA
D: NA

CDR3: CASSYRGSNYGYTF
DNA: TGTGCCAGTAGTTACAGGGGTTCTAACTATGGCTACACCTTC
J: TRBJ1-2
V: TRBV19
size: NA
D: TRBD1

CDR3: CAIGTGTENYGYTF
DNA: TGTGCCATCGGGACCGGGACTGAAAACTATGGCTACACCTTC
J: TRBJ1-2
V: TRBV10-3
size: NA
D: NA

CDR3: CASSLLTGELFF
DNA: TGCGCCAGCAGCTTGCTCACCGGGGAGCTGTTTTTT
J: TRBJ2-2
V: TRBV5-1
size: NA
D: NA